These 7 T cell receptor beta chains originate from one sample sequenced in a study of blood T cells in healthy people across ages. Combining a sample-barcoded 5' primer with a J-beta primer mix, a second PCR ran for roughly 6 to 12 cycles. TCRdb itself ran the 5' RACE reads through MiXCR, one entry per CDR3 protein. The table lists 660,000 or so distinct CDR3 sequences, 45% to 65% of them singletons. The sequencing input was blood. These TCRs come from a man aged 60-69 years in good health.

The chain has TRBV12-3 or TRBV12-4 and TRBJ2-3; 8 nucleotides line up with TRBD1. The junction had 4 bases not matched to a gene; V was cut back by 1 base and J by 1 base. CDR3 size: 16 residues. The CDR3 DNA reads as TGTGCCAGCAGTTTAGGACAGGGGCGGGGCACAGATACGCAGTATTTT. This sequence encodes CASSLGQGRGTDTQYF.

This chain links TRBV5-1 with TRBJ2-1; the match to TRBD2 covers 7 bases. This CDR3 is 15 amino acids long. V shed 3 bases and J 1 base; nucleotides not matched to a gene: 4. The germline V gene has CDR1 SGHRS and CDR2 YFSETQ. The CDR3 sequence is CASSSSGDSYNEQFF. The CDR3 DNA reads as TGCGCCAGCAGCTCGAGCGGGGATTCCTACAATGAGCAGTTCTTC.

This clonotype has a single count. This rearrangement joins TRBV9 to TRBJ2-5; D is unresolved. The J call may be wrong; the DNA end is better matched by TRBJ2-7. From germline, CDR1 is SGDLS and CDR2 YYNGEE. The CDR3 extends over 13 amino acids. The CDR3 nucleotides are TGTGCCAGCAGCGGAGGCCTCCTGCCCGAGCAGTACTTC. Translation gives CASSGGLLPEQYF.

The chain employs TRBV18 and TRBJ1-4; possible D gene TRBD1, 6 bases. CDR3 size: 15 residues. Germline CDR1 is KGHSH and CDR2 is LQKENI. V dropped 2 bases and J dropped 5 bases, with 12 bases sitting between them. DNA for the CDR3: TGTGCCAGCTCACCAACCGGGACAAAGAATGAAAAACTGTTTTTT. It codes for CASSPTGTKNEKLFF.

The chain uses TRBV10-3 and TRBJ1-4; TRBD1 agrees at 7 bases. CDR1 is ENHRY and CDR2 is SYGVKD in the germline V gene. V lost 0 bases to trimming and J lost 4 bases; unmatched junction nucleotides: 5. CDR3 length equals 16 residues. CDR3 sequence (DNA): TGTGCCATCAGTGAGTCGGCTGACAGGGATAATGAAAAACTGTTTTTT. Its translation: CAISESADRDNEKLFF.

The J gene is TRBJ1-4, the V gene TRBV27; D call uncertain. The CDR3 totals 13 residues. The V end was cut by 5 bases, the J end by 7 bases, with 11 bases between. Germline CDR1 is MNHEY and CDR2 is SMNVEV (reference sequence). CDR3 residues: CASSVYPPEKLFF. CDR3 nucleotide sequence: TGTGCCAGCAGTGTATATCCCCCTGAAAAACTGTTTTTT.

J is TRBJ1-6 and V is TRBV28; D perhaps matches TRBD1 (5 bases). CDR3 length: 18 amino acids. The V end lost 5 bases, the J end lost 0 bases, and 17 bases lay between the germline ends. CDR1 is MDHEN, CDR2 SYDVKM, per germline. CDR3 amino acids: CASSPYAQGGSYNSPLHF. The CDR3 nucleotides are TGTGCCAGCAGTCCCTATGCCCAGGGAGGCTCCTATAATTCACCCCTCCACTTT. The complete variable domain, with remaining parts taken from reference TRBV28 and TRBJ1-6, reads DVKVTQSSRYLVKRTGEKVFLECVQDMDHENMFWYRQDPGLGLRLIYFSYDVKMKEKGDIPEGYSVSREKKERFSLILESASTNQTSMYLCASSPYAQGGSYNSPLHFGNGTRLTVT.